This TCR beta chain appears in the sequencing data of a study of cytomegalovirus exposure and HLA in healthy donors. Study-level results: In vitro checks showed that a few CMV-associated chains really do target CMV antigens. The study flagged roughly 160 TCR beta chains as cytomegalovirus-associated.

V shed 1 base, J shed 0 bases, and the junction held 1 base outside the gene matches. This CDR3 region has 15 residues. Germline V gene data show CDR1 as KGHSH and CDR2 as LQKENI. Sequenced by immunoSEQ multiplex PCR; TCRdb stores in-frame clones only, minus some. The sample carries fewer than 120,000 clones, approximately 88% recorded once. This clone was observed once. What it binds is not known. The specimen was PBMCs. The clonotype was recovered from a woman aged 25 to 45 in good health and CMV-seropositive. The chain combines TRBV18 with TRBJ2-3, with TRBD2 matching over 7 bases. This CDR3 reads CASSPRRGSTDTQYF. For the CDR3, the DNA is TGTGCCAGCTCACCACGGCGGGGGAGCACAGATACGCAGTATTTT.